This TCR beta chain was sequenced in a study of shared clonotypes between healthy human individuals. Whole-study results and caveats: It was the few donors that limited the genetic and exposure-history diversity represented. Rarefaction revealed incomplete sorted-subset sequencing despite large depth.

As regards this clone: Antigen specificity is unknown.

The study drew its donors from healthy HIV-negative adults without recent acute infections or vaccinations. CDR3 length: 14 residues. Germline lookup yields CDR1 MDHEN and CDR2 SYDVKM. V was cut by 8 bases and J by 4 bases, with 18 bases left in between. Generated by immunoSEQ multiplex PCR, the TCRdb table keeps only in-frame clones and is missing some. The sample lists about 2.4 million clones; roughly 93% were seen once. This TCR was recovered from a man aged 18 to 29 in good health. Some clones in this sample may be carry-over from other donors' samples. Sequences were obtained from naive CD4+ T cells from PBMCs. Subset meaning: CD45RA+ positively selected. This chain uses TRBV28 with TRBJ2-7, with D perhaps TRBD1 (6 bases). DNA of the CDR3: TGTGCCAGCCTAGGGGGTTTCACCGGGTACGAGCAGTACTTC. It encodes CASLGGFTGYEQYF.